Listed here are 12 T cell receptor beta chains from one sample, sequenced in a study of vaccination and CD4 T cells after COVID-19. With the Oncomine TCR Beta short-read assay, DNA from cultured CD4+ T cells was sequenced. TCRdb used MiXCR to reprocess the PCR reads, holding one entry per CDR3 protein. The data contain some 15,000 distinct CDR3 sequences, about 48% of them singletons. Documented treatment: approximately 9-day PBMC culture with coronavirus spike peptide pools or control peptides (ViraFEST assay). No cognate antigen is known for these TCRs. What was sequenced was CD4+ T cells from blood, cultured in vitro. All receptors derive from a human donor who had recovered from COVID-19.

The V call is TRBV5-5, the J call TRBJ1-2; 10 bases are a match to TRBD1. The V and J ends lost 2 bases and 2 bases, in that order; junction bases with no gene match: 3. The CDR3 is 15 amino acids. The germline V gene encodes CDR1 SGHKS and CDR2 YYEKEE (reference sequence). The CDR3 bases are TGTGCCAGCAGCTTCGGGACAGGGGTAAACTATGGCTACACCTTC. As protein: CASSFGTGVNYGYTF.

The chain carries TRBV6-4 and TRBJ2-3, with no clear D. Germline CDR1 reads MRHNA; CDR2 reads SNTAGT. Between the trimmed V and J ends, which lost 5 bases and 4 bases, there was a span of 10 bases. CDR3 length: 13 residues. The CDR3 nucleotides read TGTGCCAGCAGTACCTCAGTCGCAGATACGCAGTATTTT. This translates into CASSTSVADTQYF.

This rearrangement joins TRBV7-9 to TRBJ2-7, with TRBD1 matching 9 bases. Per germline, CDR1 SEHNR and CDR2 FQNEAQ (reference sequence). V shed 3 bases, J shed 3 bases, and the junction held 0 bases outside the gene matches. This CDR3 contains 13 residues. The CDR3 protein is CASSLDRGYEQYF. The CDR3 coding sequence is TGTGCCAGCAGCTTGGACAGGGGCTACGAGCAGTACTTC.

This clonotype appeared a few times. The chain employs TRBV7-8 and TRBJ1-5, with 8 bases aligning to TRBD1. The CDR3 runs to 16 residues. Germline trimming cut 4 bases from V and 6 bases from J; bases unmatched to any gene: 11. Germline CDR1 reads SGHVS; CDR2 reads FQNEAQ. The CDR3 region is CASSSLRTGRGQPQHF. CDR3 DNA sequence: TGTGCCAGCAGCTCACTCCGGACAGGGAGGGGTCAGCCCCAGCATTTT.

The chain has TRBV7-9 and TRBJ2-1; D perhaps matches TRBD2 (5 bases). This CDR3 comprises 15 residues. Germline V gene data show CDR1 as SEHNR and CDR2 as FQNEAQ (reference sequence). Trimming took 4 bases from V and 3 from J, leaving 13 bases between them. The CDR3 DNA follows: TGTGCCAGCAGCTCCCCGGGATCCTACTACAATGAGCAGTTCTTC. Translation: CASSSPGSYYNEQFF. The variable domain in full, completed from reference TRBV7-9 and TRBJ2-1, reads DTGVSQNPRHKITKRGQNVTFRCDPISEHNRLYWYRQTLGQGPEFLTYFQNEAQLEKSRLLSDRFSAERPKGSFSTLEIQRTEQGDSAMYLCASSSPGSYYNEQFFGPGTRLTVL.

This clonotype was detected only a few times. V is TRBV7-2 and J is TRBJ2-7; D remains ambiguous. Per germline, CDR1 SGHTA and CDR2 FQGNSA. The CDR3 spans 11 residues. With 4 bases removed from V and 9 bases from J, the gap between germline ends came to 10 bases. The CDR3 sequence: CASSSNWGQYF. CDR3 coding DNA: TGTGCCAGCAGCTCTAATTGGGGGCAGTACTTC.

The chain couples TRBV29-1 to TRBJ1-1, with D uncertain. V was clipped by 4 bases and J by 0 bases, with 12 bases between them. The CDR3 runs 14 residues. Per the germline V gene, CDR1 is SQVTM and CDR2 is ANQGSEA. The CDR3 loop reads CSVVGLLMNTEAFF. DNA of the CDR3: TGCAGCGTTGTCGGCCTCTTAATGAACACTGAAGCTTTCTTT.

A note on this clonotype: A read error may be the cause here, since a much bigger clone is one base away. The rearrangement links TRBV5-1 to TRBJ2-7; 7 bases align to TRBD1. This CDR3 has 14 residues. Trimming at V came to 4 bases and at J to 2 bases, leaving 6 bases not matched to a gene. The germline V gene encodes CDR1 SGHRS and CDR2 YFSETQ. CDR3 amino acids: CASSAMTGTYEQYF. The CDR3 bases are TGCGCCAGCAGCGCAATGACAGGGACCTACGAGCAGTACTTC.

This clonotype was counted between two and nine times. V usage is TRBV10-3 and J usage is TRBJ1-5; a possible D gene is TRBD1 (5 bases). The CDR3 runs to 17 residues. Trimming took 2 bases from V and 0 from J, leaving 14 bases between them. CDR1 ENHRY and CDR2 SYGVKD come from the germline V gene. DNA for the CDR3: TGTGCCATCAGTGAGCGGCGGAGTGGGACTAGCAATCAGCCCCAGCATTTT. This gives the protein CAISERRSGTSNQPQHF.

The V gene is TRBV20-1, the J gene TRBJ2-5; 9 bases agree with TRBD1. The CDR3 has 13 amino acids. Looked up from germline, CDR1 is DFQATT and CDR2 is SNEGSKA (reference sequence). After removal of 5 bases from V and 9 bases from J, the junction contained 10 bases not matched to a gene. This CDR3 is CSAVGDRVAAQYF. The DNA of the CDR3 is TGCAGTGCTGTTGGGGACAGGGTAGCGGCCCAGTACTTC.

This clonotype occurred a few times. The rearrangement uses TRBV27 and TRBJ1-2, with D possibly being TRBD1 (6 bases). Germline V lookup: CDR1 MNHEY, CDR2 SMNVEV (reference sequence). The CDR3 covers 15 residues. Deletions cut 4 bases from V and 0 bases from J, with 12 bases between. CDR3 bases: TGTGCCAGCAGTTCTGGGACACATGCTAACTATGGCTACACCTTC. Protein sequence: CASSSGTHANYGYTF.

There are a few counts of this clonotype. The chain combines TRBV20-1 with TRBJ1-5; D remains unclear. Germline loops: CDR1 DFQATT, CDR2 SNEGSKA (reference sequence). The V end lost 6 bases, the J end lost 4 bases, and 16 bases lay between the germline ends. The CDR3 loop spans 14 amino acids. For the CDR3, the DNA is TGCAGTGCGGCCGGGTCCCCACAGAATCAGCCCCAGCATTTT. Amino acids: CSAAGSPQNQPQHF.